Each of the 20 T cell receptor beta chains below was sequenced from the same sample in a study of T cells in Graves' hyperthyroidism and ophthalmopathy. Template material for amplifying TCR beta CDR3 regions consisted of RNA transcripts. HTBI primers were employed in a first-round RT-PCR of the TCR CDR3. Each CDR3 protein is one row after TCRdb ran MiXCR on the multiplex PCR reads. Among approximately 710,000 distinct CDR3 sequences, around a sixth were seen once, and the ten largest hold roughly a sixth. The material sequenced was blood. These receptors all come from a middle-aged man with Graves' hyperthyroidism.

In its sample, this clonotype was seen many times. This sequence joins TRBV11-2 and TRBJ2-5; 15 bases agree with TRBD2. The length of the CDR3 is 18 residues. From germline, CDR1 is SGHAT and CDR2 FQNNGV. J was trimmed by 4 bases and V by 5 bases; bases with no gene match: 11. The DNA for the CDR3 is TGTGCCAGCAGCCCGCCGGGACTAGCGGGAGGCGGCGTAGAGACCCAGTACTTC. Its protein is CASSPPGLAGGGVETQYF. The entire variable domain, with the rest obtained from reference TRBV11-2 and TRBJ2-5, is as follows: EAGVAQSPRYKIIEKRQSVAFWCNPISGHATLYWYQQILGQGPKLLIQFQNNGVVDDSQLPKDRFSAERLKGVDSTLKIQPAKLEDSAVYLCASSPPGLAGGGVETQYFGPGTRLLVL.

This clonotype showed up many times. Here the CDR3 reads CASSQDLGGTGSPLHF. The CDR3 DNA sequence: TGTGCCAGCAGCCAAGATCTAGGGGGTACAGGGTCACCCCTCCACTTT. The chain combines TRBV3-1 with TRBJ1-6, with a tentative D call TRBD1 (6 bases). Deletions cut 0 bases from V and 10 bases from J, with 16 bases between. The CDR3 is made up of 16 amino acids. Germline V gene sequence: CDR1 LGHDT, CDR2 YNNKEL (reference sequence).

About this clonotype: Possible read error: a much larger clone is one base away. The genes are TRBV7-8 and TRBJ2-1; 10 positions match TRBD2. The trim removed 3 bases at V and 2 bases at J, leaving 4 bases unmatched. The CDR3 is 16 amino acids. Germline CDR1 reads SGHVS; CDR2 reads FQNEAQ. The DNA of the CDR3 is TGTGCCAGCAGCTTCACCGGGACTAGCGCCTACAATGAGCAGTTCTTC. Amino acid sequence: CASSFTGTSAYNEQFF.

The chain combines TRBV12-3 or TRBV12-4 with TRBJ1-1; TRBD1 agrees at 7 bases. Germline trimming cut 4 bases from V and 1 base from J; bases unmatched to any gene: 6. The CDR3 has 15 amino acids. CDR3 loop: CASSSDRDSNTEAFF. CDR3 bases: TGTGCCAGCAGTTCAGACAGGGACTCGAACACTGAAGCTTTCTTT.

Remarks on this clonotype: A read error is possible here, since a much larger clone lies one base away. V is TRBV28 and J is TRBJ1-1; D unclear. The length of the CDR3 is 12 residues. Trimming took off 4 bases at V and 7 bases at J, with 10 bases between the two ends. Germline CDR1 and CDR2: MDHEN and SYDVKM. The CDR3 DNA reads as TGTGCCAGCAGTTCAACGGACGGTGAAGCTTTCTTT. Translation: CASSSTDGEAFF.

The chain combines TRBV10-3 with TRBJ1-6, with 8 bases lining up with TRBD1. Trimming took 7 bases from V and 9 from J; bases not matched to a gene: 5. In germline, CDR1 is ENHRY, CDR2 SYGVKD. The CDR3 length is 13 residues. The CDR3 spells CAITEDRASPLHF. DNA of the CDR3: TGTGCCATCACCGAGGACAGGGCTTCACCCCTCCACTTT.

The sample holds many counts of this clonotype. V is TRBV15 and J is TRBJ2-1; TRBD1 is a possible D gene (5 bases). Trimming took 2 bases from V and 7 from J, leaving 15 bases between them. This CDR3 is 15 amino acids long. Germline lookup yields CDR1 LNHNV and CDR2 YYDKDF (reference sequence). The CDR3, as DNA: TGTGCCACCAGCAGAAGACAGCCATCCGTAAATGAGCAGTTCTTC. This translates into CATSRRQPSVNEQFF.

At least ten counts were recorded for this clonotype. This chain connects TRBV5-1 to TRBJ2-1; 8 bases line up with TRBD2. V gave up 5 bases and J gave up 8 bases; unmatched junction bases: 9. Germline CDR1 reads SGHRS; CDR2 reads YFSETQ. The CDR3 consists of 14 residues. For the CDR3, the DNA is TGCGCCAGCAGAGGTGGCGGGAGGATCGATGAGCAGTTCTTC. Translation: CASRGGGRIDEQFF.

In regard to this clonotype: Given a much more abundant clone one base away, this may be a read error. The chain links TRBV11-2 to TRBJ2-1; 13 nucleotides match TRBD2. CDR3 length: 15 residues. Losses at the gene ends were 4 bases for V and 9 bases for J; bases not matched to a gene: 6. Germline-derived CDR1 and CDR2 are SGHAT and FQNNGV. This CDR3 reads CASSSRTSGSSEQFF. CDR3 sequence (DNA): TGTGCCAGCAGCTCCCGGACTAGCGGGAGTAGTGAGCAGTTCTTC. Looking up the rest from reference TRBV11-2 and TRBJ2-1 gives the full variable domain: EAGVAQSPRYKIIEKRQSVAFWCNPISGHATLYWYQQILGQGPKLLIQFQNNGVVDDSQLPKDRFSAERLKGVDSTLKIQPAKLEDSAVYLCASSSRTSGSSEQFFGPGTRLTVL.

The chain recombines TRBV7-9 with TRBJ1-5, with 12 positions matching TRBD1. Germline V gene data show CDR1 as SEHNR and CDR2 as FQNEAQ (reference sequence). V was clipped by 6 bases and J by 4 bases; unmatched bases: 4. This CDR3 is 15 amino acids long. The CDR3 protein is CASSPGQGANQPQHF. In DNA form, the CDR3 reads TGTGCCAGCAGTCCGGGACAGGGGGCGAATCAGCCCCAGCATTTT.

This clonotype was seen repeatedly, ten times or more. The chain combines TRBV10-3 with TRBJ2-7, with unresolved D. V gave up 2 bases and J gave up 3 bases, with 8 bases separating them. Germline CDR1 reads ENHRY; CDR2 reads SYGVKD. CDR3 length: 13 amino acids. This CDR3 reads CAISENSIYEQYF. The CDR3 nucleotides read TGTGCCATCAGTGAGAACAGCATCTACGAGCAGTACTTC.

The J gene is TRBJ2-3, the V gene TRBV28; D possibly uses TRBD1 or TRBD2 (5 bases each). Trimming left V 2 bases short and J 7 bases short, with 16 bases between. The CDR3 is 15 amino acids. Germline CDR1 is MDHEN and CDR2 is SYDVKM. CDR3 coding DNA: TGTGCCAGCAGTTTACCCGGGGCCCGGGTCAATACGCAGTATTTT. It yields the protein CASSLPGARVNTQYF.

This clonotype was counted many times. This chain uses TRBV11-3 with TRBJ2-1; TRBD2 matches 9 bases. V lost 3 bases and J lost 7; bases outside the gene matches: 7. This CDR3 is built from 15 residues. The germline gives CDR1 SGHNT, CDR2 YENEEA. The chain's CDR3 is CASSFGGAGGNEQFF. CDR3 nucleotides: TGTGCCAGCAGCTTCGGTGGGGCGGGAGGGAATGAGCAGTTCTTC.

At least ten counts were recorded for this clonotype. CDR3 amino acids: CASRKSTESNQPQHF. The DNA for the CDR3 is TGTGCCAGCAGAAAAAGCACAGAGAGCAATCAGCCCCAGCATTTT. The chain has TRBV2 and TRBJ1-5, with D hard to call. In germline, CDR1 is SNHLY, CDR2 FYNNEI. The CDR3 is 15 amino acids. V lost 6 bases and J lost 1, with 13 bases in between.

This clonotype was recorded at least ten times. This chain uses TRBV12-3 or TRBV12-4 with TRBJ1-5; 7 bases are shared with TRBD1. The CDR3 totals 13 residues. J gave up 5 bases and V 5 bases, and 3 bases lay outside the gene matches. CDR3 coding DNA: TGTGCCAGCAGTCGACAGGGCGATCAGCCCCAGCATTTT. It codes for CASSRQGDQPQHF.

The chain recombines TRBV6-2 or TRBV6-3 with TRBJ1-2, with D possibly matching TRBD1 (5 bases). The ends were cut back, 0 bases at V and 4 bases at J, with 9 bases in the middle. Germline CDR1 reads MNHEY; CDR2 reads SVGEGT. The CDR3 has 14 amino acids. The CDR3 sequence: CASSYSQGSYGYTF. CDR3 DNA sequence: TGTGCCAGCAGTTACTCGCAGGGTAGCTATGGCTACACCTTC.

This clonotype has just a few counts. The chain employs TRBV19 and TRBJ2-1; D is perhaps TRBD2 (5 bases). The CDR3 sequence is 13 residues long. The V end was cut by 10 bases, the J end by 0 bases, with 10 bases between. Germline assignment: CDR1 LNHDA and CDR2 SQIVND (reference sequence). This CDR3 reads CATEGDSYNEQFF. CDR3 sequence (DNA): TGTGCCACCGAGGGAGACTCCTACAATGAGCAGTTCTTC.

This clonotype was observed many times. The CDR3 spells CSARTDADPASEQYF. DNA of the CDR3: TGCAGTGCTAGAACGGACGCGGACCCAGCTAGCGAGCAGTACTTC. The chain joins TRBV20-1 to TRBJ2-7; D uncertain. V was pared by 2 bases and J by 6 bases, with 20 bases between. The CDR3 runs to 15 residues. The germline V gene encodes CDR1 DFQATT and CDR2 SNEGSKA (reference sequence).

This clonotype was counted only a few times. The V gene is TRBV10-2, the J gene TRBJ1-2; D ambiguous. Germline V gene lookup returns CDR1 WSHSY and CDR2 SAAADI. There are 14 residues in the CDR3. V lost 6 bases to trimming and J lost 6 bases, with 17 bases between them. CDR3 DNA sequence: TGCGCCAGCAGACCGGTTATTTCCACGGATGGCTACACCTTC. Protein product: CASRPVISTDGYTF.

In this sample, this clonotype turned up many times. This CDR3 reads CSVLGGDETQYF. CDR3 coding DNA: TGCAGCGTTCTGGGAGGGGATGAGACCCAGTACTTC. J is TRBJ2-5 and V is TRBV29-1, with 7 bases fitting TRBD2. Unmatched junction bases numbered 5, after V lost 5 bases and J lost 5 bases. Germline CDR1 reads SQVTM; CDR2 reads ANQGSEA. This CDR3 is built from 12 residues.